These T cell receptor beta chains were read from a single sample in a study of control samples from healthy donors and cancer patients. Clones were read by immunoSEQ multiplex PCR, and TCRdb kept only the in-frame ones, dropping some. The table records 110,000 to 150,000 clones, roughly 90% of them present only once. Input material: blood. These TCRs come from a man aged 30-40 years in good health. The CDR3 runs from the conserved cysteine through the conserved F or W.

V	J	CDR3
TRBV2	TRBJ2-1	CASVEGSQAGKQFF
TRBV11-2	TRBJ2-7	CASSPSGGIFEQYF
TRBV27	TRBJ2-7	CASSLYTGGVGEQYF
TRBV7-3	TRBJ2-5	CASSPGPQETQYF
TRBV4-3	TRBJ1-4	CASSQEGGQGATNEKLFF
TRBV9	TRBJ2-1	CASSVVRESYNEQFF
TRBV7-9	TRBJ2-2	CASSPRLALGGELFF
TRBV4-1	TRBJ2-3	CASSQDSGTTLRTDTQYF
TRBV12-3/TRBV12-4	TRBJ2-3	CASGRTDTQYF
TRBV5-6	TRBJ2-1	CASSSDRDRGLAGGNEQFF
TRBV6-1	TRBJ2-7	CASSERMSPGQHYF
TRBV7-2	TRBJ2-2	CASSAEGRGSPGELFF
TRBV19	TRBJ1-2	CASSIFGTGVDGYTF
TRBV6-6	TRBJ2-5	CASSYLGVFGETQYF
TRBV6-5	TRBJ2-5	CASKPVFGSGKTQYF
TRBV4-1	TRBJ2-5	CASSQTNNQETQYF
TRBV27	TRBJ1-4	CASRIIDQVGNEKLFF
TRBV6-5	TRBJ1-2	CASSPATGYGYTF
TRBV11-2	TRBJ2-5	CASSDEETQYF
TRBV6-2/TRBV6-3	TRBJ2-1	CASSYMTSGPRYNEQFF
TRBV11-2	TRBJ2-5	CASSPEGQVRETQYF
TRBV7-9	TRBJ2-3	CASRYISTDTQYF
TRBV7-6	TRBJ2-7	CASSLGETVHEQYF
TRBV18	TRBJ2-5	CASSPLAEETQYF
TRBV28	TRBJ2-3	CASSPRTGGTGYTDTQYF
TRBV30	TRBJ1-2	CAWRLTGSVYGYTF
TRBV28	TRBJ1-2	CASSTDYGYTF
TRBV28	TRBJ2-2	CASSPGTPSGELFF
TRBV2	TRBJ2-4	CASSDSRTTNIQYF
TRBV11-1	TRBJ2-2	CASSSKAAGELFF
TRBV2	TRBJ1-5	CASRDRSDSSQPQHF
TRBV6-1	TRBJ1-3	CASSDPLHSGNTIYF
TRBV7-3	TRBJ2-2	CASSFLGPPLLTTNTGELFF
TRBV7-6	TRBJ2-2	CASSLIYRGLAPTGELFF
TRBV27	TRBJ1-1	CASRLGPGLNTEAFF
TRBV25-1	TRBJ1-2	CASSEAANNYGYTF
TRBV11-2	TRBJ2-1	CASSLDGRGQFF
TRBV10-1	TRBJ1-1	CASSGLGRTEAFF
TRBV9	TRBJ1-3	CASSVDPAGILSGNTIYF
TRBV11-2	TRBJ2-1	CASSLDGTSVYNEQFF
TRBV7-2	TRBJ2-1	CASSLAAGGNEQFF
TRBV19	TRBJ2-5	CASSIGTTRSETQYF
TRBV7-8	TRBJ2-1	CASSLPRDRHNEQFF
TRBV5-1	TRBJ2-3	CATTNVGRSTDTQYF
TRBV7-6	TRBJ2-4	CASSLVEGNIQYF